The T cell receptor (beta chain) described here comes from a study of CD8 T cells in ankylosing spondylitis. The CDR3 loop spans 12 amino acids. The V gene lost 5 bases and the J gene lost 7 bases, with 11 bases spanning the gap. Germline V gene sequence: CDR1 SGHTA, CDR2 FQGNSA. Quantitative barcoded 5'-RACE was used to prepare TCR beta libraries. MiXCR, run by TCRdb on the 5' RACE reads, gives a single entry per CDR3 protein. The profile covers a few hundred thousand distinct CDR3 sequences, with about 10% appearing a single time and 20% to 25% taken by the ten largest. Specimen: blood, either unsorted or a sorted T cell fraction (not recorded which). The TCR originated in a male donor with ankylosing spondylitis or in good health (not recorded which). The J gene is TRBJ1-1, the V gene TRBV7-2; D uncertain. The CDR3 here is CASSVPQLEAFF. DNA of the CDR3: TGTGCCAGCAGCGTTCCCCAGCTTGAAGCTTTCTTT.